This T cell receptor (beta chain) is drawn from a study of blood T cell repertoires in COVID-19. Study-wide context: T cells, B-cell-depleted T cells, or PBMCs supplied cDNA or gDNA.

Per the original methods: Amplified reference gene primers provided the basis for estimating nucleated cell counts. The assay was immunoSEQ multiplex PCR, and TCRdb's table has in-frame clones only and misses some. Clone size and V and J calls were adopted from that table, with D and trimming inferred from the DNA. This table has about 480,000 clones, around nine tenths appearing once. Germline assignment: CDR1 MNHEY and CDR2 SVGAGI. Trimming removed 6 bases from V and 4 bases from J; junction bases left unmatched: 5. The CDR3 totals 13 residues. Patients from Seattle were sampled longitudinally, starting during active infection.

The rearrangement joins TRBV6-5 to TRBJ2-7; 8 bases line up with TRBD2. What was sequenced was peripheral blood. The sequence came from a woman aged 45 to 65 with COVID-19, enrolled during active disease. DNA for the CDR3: TGTGCCAGCAGGTGGCGGGGGGATTACGAGCAGTACTTC. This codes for CASRWRGDYEQYF.